This T cell receptor beta chain is drawn from a study of blood T cells in healthy people across ages. Broader study findings: No conclusive comparison of naive versus antigen-experienced cells was possible with unsorted PBMCs.

Trimming shortened V by 0 bases and J by 3 bases, and 7 bases separated the two germline ends. CDR3 size: 13 residues. CDR1 is SGDLS, CDR2 YYNGEE, per germline. Each donor gave approximately 9.5 milliliters of peripheral blood. This clonotype was counted many times. As yet, its antigen is unknown. A sample-barcoded 5' primer and a J-beta primer mix were used in a second PCR of about 7 to 12 cycles. MiXCR, run by TCRdb on the 5' RACE reads, gives a single entry per CDR3 protein. There are more than 750,000 distinct CDR3 sequences in the sample; roughly 28% occur only once, and 10% lies in the top ten. The data were also submitted as part of a second study, on T cells of mothers and their children.

Sequenced material: blood. This chain joins TRBV9 and TRBJ2-7; possibly TRBD1 for D (6 bases). This clonotype originated in a woman in her thirties or forties in good health. The CDR3 protein is CASSVADSYEQYF. DNA of the CDR3: TGTGCCAGCAGCGTAGCGGACAGCTACGAGCAGTACTTC.